This T cell receptor beta chain was identified in a study of identical twins. CDR1 is LGHDT and CDR2 is YNNKEL in the germline V gene (reference sequence). CDR3 size: 14 residues. The V end was cut by 8 bases, the J end by 5 bases, with 16 bases between. TCRdb reprocessed the 5' RACE reads with MiXCR, giving one entry per CDR3 protein. The table records approximately 530,000 distinct CDR3 sequences, approximately 20% of them present only once. In its sample, this clonotype was seen a few times. The same data also contributed to another study, on yellow fever vaccine responses in identical twins.

V gene TRBV3-1 combines with J gene TRBJ2-1; possible D gene TRBD2, 7 bases. This TCR was recovered from a woman aged 18-30 years in good health. The sample taken for sequencing was CD4+ T cells sorted from blood. The CDR3 nucleotides are TGTGCCAGCCCCTCGGGGGGCGCACACAATGAGCAGTTCTTC. Translated, it gives CASPSGGAHNEQFF.